A single sample gave rise to the 8 T cell receptor beta chains below, sequenced in a study of TIL therapy for anti-PD-1-resistant metastatic lung cancer. Indicated time point: pre-treatment sample, taken before nivolumab and TIL therapy. Sequencing used immunoSEQ v3. TCRdb keeps only in-frame clones here, not all; method: immunoSEQ multiplex PCR. The table records around 30,000 clones, around three quarters of them present only once. Source: blood, taken at baseline. These receptors originate from a woman aged 30 to 85 with non-small cell lung cancer.

This chain uses TRBV2 with TRBJ2-5; either TRBD1 or TRBD2 may supply D (5 bases each). The germline gives CDR1 SNHLY, CDR2 FYNNEI. Trimming cost V 2 bases and J 4 bases, with 17 bases left between them. CDR3 length: 16 residues. CDR3 coding DNA: TGTGCCAGCAGTGAACCGCCGGGACGTGGACGAGAGACCCAGTACTTC. Translated, it gives CASSEPPGRGRETQYF.

This clone has just one count. This chain joins TRBV18 and TRBJ1-1; no definite D call. Germline CDR1 reads KGHSH; CDR2 reads LQKENI. Deletions cut 3 bases from V and 3 bases from J, with 11 bases between. CDR3 length: 14 residues. DNA for the CDR3: TGTGCCAGCTCACCCCGTGGAGAATACACTGAAGCTTTCTTT. Amino acids: CASSPRGEYTEAFF.

The chain uses TRBV5-1 and TRBJ2-3; D unresolved. The germline V gene encodes CDR1 SGHRS and CDR2 YFSETQ. Trimming cost V 0 bases and J 2 bases, with 4 bases left between them. The CDR3 runs 13 residues. This CDR3 reads CASSLDNTDTQYF. In DNA form, the CDR3 reads TGCGCCAGCAGCTTGGACAACACAGATACGCAGTATTTT.

The chain is built from TRBV29-1 and TRBJ2-7, with a tentative D call TRBD2 (5 bases). CDR3 length equals 14 residues. V was cut by 3 bases and J by 2 bases, with 14 bases left in between. Germline V CDR1 and CDR2: SQVTM, ANQGSEA. The CDR3 sequence is CSVEVGPGTYEQYF. As DNA, the CDR3 is TGCAGCGTTGAGGTAGGGCCGGGGACCTACGAGCAGTACTTC.

V gene TRBV5-1 combines with J gene TRBJ2-7; 8 positions match TRBD1. The germline CDR1 and CDR2 sequences are SGHRS and YFSETQ. This CDR3 has 14 residues. V trimming: 1 base; J trimming: 3 bases; junction bases outside the gene matches: 3. CDR3 sequence (DNA): TGCGCCAGCAGCTTGCAGACAGGGGACTACGAGCAGTACTTC. It specifies CASSLQTGDYEQYF.

The chain has TRBV30 and TRBJ2-1, with 13 bases matching TRBD2. Trimming cost V 1 base and J 14 bases; bases outside gene matches: 2. The CDR3 contains 12 residues. The germline gives CDR1 GTSNPN, CDR2 SVGIG (reference sequence). The CDR3 spells CAWSGTSGSEFF. As DNA, the CDR3 is TGTGCCTGGAGTGGGACTAGCGGGAGTGAGTTCTTC.

The gene calls are TRBV7-7 and TRBJ1-5, with D hard to call. V gave up 5 bases and J gave up 5 bases, with 7 bases separating them. This CDR3 comprises 12 residues. Germline CDR1 reads SSHAT; CDR2 reads FNYEAQ (reference sequence). As DNA, the CDR3 is TGTGCCAGCAGCGCACGGGATCAGCCCCAGCATTTT. Its protein product is CASSARDQPQHF.

The V gene is TRBV7-2, the J gene TRBJ2-1; 8 nucleotides align to TRBD2. In germline, CDR1 is SGHTA, CDR2 FQGNSA. J lost 8 bases, V lost 5 bases, and 8 bases had no gene match. There are 14 residues in the CDR3. This chain's CDR3 is CASSRAGAGDEQFF. CDR3 coding DNA: TGTGCCAGCAGCAGAGCGGGAGCGGGGGATGAGCAGTTCTTC.